This TCR beta chain was captured in a study of cytomegalovirus exposure and HLA in healthy donors. 13 Jbeta primers and 60 Vbeta primers were used for the PCR. Produced via immunoSEQ multiplex PCR; TCRdb's table is partial and in-frame only. The table has tens of thousands of clones, roughly four fifths seen once. CDR3 length equals 16 residues. CDR1 and CDR2 from the germline V gene are MGHRA and YSYEKL. With 4 bases removed from V and 8 bases from J, the gap between germline ends came to 21 bases. For this clone: Its antigen is currently unknown.

Study outcomes and limitations: An analysis done earlier found most TCR beta V segments productive about 87% or about 30% of the time. Researchers reported in a later analysis that a missense DCLRE1C variant was tied to TCR beta V- and J-gene trimming.

The sample was PBMCs. The chain joins TRBV4-1 to TRBJ2-1, with a tentative D call TRBD2 (6 bases). The source is a woman between 40 and 50 years old in good health and CMV-seropositive. Here the CDR3 reads CASSPSQLASRDEQFF. The CDR3 DNA reads TGCGCCAGCAGCCCCTCCCAACTAGCAAGTCGGGATGAGCAGTTCTTC.